These 27 T cell receptor beta chains originate from one sample sequenced in a study of shared clonotypes between healthy human individuals. TCRdb keeps only in-frame clones here, not all; method: immunoSEQ multiplex PCR. The data show about 2 million clones, 90% to 95% seen once. Material for sequencing was naive CD4+ T cells sorted from blood. Specified subset: CD45RA+ positively selected. All receptors derive from a young man in good health.

The chain combines TRBV10-3 with TRBJ1-4; weak D call: TRBD1 (5 bases). The CDR3 consists of 14 residues. CDR1 and CDR2 (germline): ENHRY, SYGVKD. V was cut by 11 bases and J by 6 bases, with 19 bases left in between. The CDR3 loop is CAPKYEGRDEKLFF. The DNA of the CDR3 is TGTGCCCCCAAATACGAGGGGCGCGATGAAAAACTGTTTTTT.

For the CDR3, the DNA is TGTGCCTGGAGTTACGGGGCAGATACGCAGTATTTT. It translates to CAWSYGADTQYF. The chain combines TRBV30 with TRBJ2-3, with a possible D match to TRBD2 (5 bases). The CDR3 runs to 12 residues. The V gene's germline CDR1 is GTSNPN and CDR2 SVGIG (reference sequence). V was pared by 2 bases and J by 4 bases, with 7 bases between.

Comment on this clone: The same CDR3 also results from other DNA sequences found in this sample. This sequence joins TRBV28 and TRBJ2-7; D assignment may be TRBD1 or TRBD2 (5 bases each). Germline V gene lookup returns CDR1 MDHEN and CDR2 SYDVKM. The CDR3 loop spans 14 amino acids. V lost 7 bases to trimming and J lost 0 bases, with 13 bases between them. The CDR3 region has the DNA TGTGCCAGCACCCTGAGGGGCAGCTCCTACGAGCAGTACTTC. It encodes CASTLRGSSYEQYF. The entire variable domain, with the rest obtained from reference TRBV28 and TRBJ2-7, is as follows: DVKVTQSSRYLVKRTGEKVFLECVQDMDHENMFWYRQDPGLGLRLIYFSYDVKMKEKGDIPEGYSVSREKKERFSLILESASTNQTSMYLCASTLRGSSYEQYFGPGTRLTVT.

The genes are TRBV5-6 and TRBJ2-2, with a tentative D call TRBD1 (5 bases). CDR1 is SGHDT and CDR2 is YYEEEE in the germline V gene. V lost 4 bases and J 1 base, leaving 17 bases between the germline ends. The CDR3 consists of 17 residues. The CDR3 protein is CASSLRLTVLNTGELFF. CDR3 bases: TGTGCCAGCAGCCTTCGCTTGACAGTCCTGAACACCGGGGAGCTGTTTTTT.

The rearrangement joins TRBV11-2 to TRBJ2-5, with no clear D. CDR1 and CDR2 (germline): SGHAT, FQNNGV. CDR3 length: 15 amino acids. Trimming pared 3 bases from V and 2 bases from J, leaving 13 bases between. For the CDR3, the DNA is TGTGCCAGCAGCTTGTCCCCTCTAGATCAAGAGACCCAGTACTTC. Translation gives CASSLSPLDQETQYF.

V gene TRBV10-2 combines with J gene TRBJ2-2; no reliable D call. CDR1 is WSHSY, CDR2 SAAADI, per germline. The V gene lost 7 bases and the J gene lost 6 bases, with 12 bases spanning the gap. The CDR3 consists of 13 residues. As DNA, the CDR3 is TGCGCCAGCACAAGATCAGACGCCGGGGAGCTGTTTTTT. It is translated as CASTRSDAGELFF.

The rearrangement joins TRBV4-1 to TRBJ1-2, with 7 positions matching TRBD1. The CDR3 is made up of 15 amino acids. V shed 1 base and J 2 bases; nucleotides not matched to a gene: 4. CDR1 and CDR2 (germline): MGHRA, YSYEKL. CDR3 nucleotides: TGCGCCAGCAGCCAAGCGGTCAGGGGGAACTATGGCTACACCTTC. This translates into CASSQAVRGNYGYTF.

The rearrangement uses TRBV15 and TRBJ2-7, with TRBD2 matching 7 bases. J was trimmed by 4 bases and V by 4 bases; bases with no gene match: 16. The CDR3 runs 17 residues. Germline V gives CDR1 LNHNV, CDR2 YYDKDF (reference sequence). The CDR3 spells CATSKGSFFAGEYEQYF. In nucleotides, the CDR3 is TGTGCCACCAGCAAAGGTTCGTTTTTTGCGGGGGAATACGAGCAGTACTTC.

The chain carries TRBV7-8 and TRBJ1-2; TRBD1 matches at 10 bases. The CDR3 totals 15 residues. Trimming took 1 base from V and 4 from J; bases not matched to a gene: 3. Per germline, CDR1 SGHVS and CDR2 FQNEAQ. DNA for the CDR3: TGTGCCAGCAGCTTAGGGGGGACAGGGGTCTATGGCTACACCTTC. Residues: CASSLGGTGVYGYTF.

The chain combines TRBV28 with TRBJ1-2; 7 bases align to TRBD1. Trimming at V came to 5 bases and at J to 5 bases, leaving 8 bases not matched to a gene. CDR1 is MDHEN, CDR2 SYDVKM, per germline. CDR3 length equals 14 residues. The CDR3 reads CASSITGALYGYTF. CDR3 DNA: TGTGCCAGCAGTATCACAGGGGCGTTGTATGGCTACACCTTC.

The V and J genes are TRBV10-3 and TRBJ2-7; 10 nucleotides line up with TRBD2. From germline, CDR1 is ENHRY and CDR2 SYGVKD. This CDR3 spans 14 amino acids. V shed 7 bases, J shed 3 bases, and the junction held 6 bases outside the gene matches. The chain's CDR3 is CAITPSSGSYEQYF. For the CDR3, the DNA is TGTGCCATCACCCCCTCTAGCGGGAGCTACGAGCAGTACTTC.

In the case of this clone: The junction shows a germline mismatch at one end, possibly a read error. The chain uses TRBV6-1 and TRBJ1-5; TRBD1 is a possible D gene (6 bases). The CDR3 sequence is 15 residues long. Germline V gives CDR1 MNHNS, CDR2 SASEGT. The CDR3 DNA reads as TGTGCCAGCAGTCAAGCGGACAGTAGCAATCAGCCCCAGCATTTT. Its translation is CASSQADSSNQPQHF.

This chain joins TRBV30 and TRBJ2-7; 8 positions match TRBD1. This CDR3 has 14 amino acids. Germline values: CDR1 GTSNPN, CDR2 SVGIG (reference sequence). The V segment lost 3 bases and the J segment 0 bases; nucleotides outside the gene matches: 4. For the CDR3, the DNA is TGTGCCTGGAGCCGGGACAGGTACTCCTACGAGCAGTACTTC. Translation: CAWSRDRYSYEQYF.

The chain employs TRBV10-3 and TRBJ2-3, with D perhaps TRBD1 (5 bases). CDR3 size: 14 residues. The germline V gene encodes CDR1 ENHRY and CDR2 SYGVKD. V was pared by 2 bases and J by 4 bases, with 10 bases between. CDR3 residues: CAISEAQGADTQYF. CDR3 DNA sequence: TGTGCCATCAGTGAGGCGCAGGGTGCAGATACGCAGTATTTT.

The chain combines TRBV2 with TRBJ2-7; 8 bases agree with TRBD1. This CDR3 has 15 amino acids. The germline V gene encodes CDR1 SNHLY and CDR2 FYNNEI. V was pared by 6 bases and J by 0 bases, with 7 bases of the junction left unmatched. The DNA for the CDR3 is TGTGCCAGCAGGTCGGGACAGGCGATCTCCTACGAGCAGTACTTC. It yields the protein CASRSGQAISYEQYF.

With respect to this clone: The same CDR3 is also encoded by other DNA sequences in this sample. The gene calls are TRBV7-2 and TRBJ2-1; either TRBD1 or TRBD2 may fit D (5 bases each). This CDR3 contains 15 residues. The V and J ends lost 1 base and 2 bases respectively, with 9 bases between them. Germline-derived CDR1 and CDR2 are SGHTA and FQGNSA. This CDR3 reads CASSLDRGPYNEQFF. CDR3 in DNA: TGTGCCAGCAGCTTAGACCGGGGCCCCTACAATGAGCAGTTCTTC. Looking up the rest from reference TRBV7-2 and TRBJ2-1 gives the full variable domain: GAGVSQSPSNKVTEKGKDVELRCDPISGHTALYWYRQSLGQGLEFLIYFQGNSAPDKSGLPSDRFSAERTGGSVSTLTIQRTQQEDSAVYLCASSLDRGPYNEQFFGPGTRLTVL.

On this clone: Other DNA sequences in this sample translate to the same CDR3. The V and J genes are TRBV5-1 and TRBJ2-3; D remains unclear. In germline, CDR1 is SGHRS, CDR2 YFSETQ. This CDR3 spans 12 amino acids. Trimming shortened V by 2 bases and J by 5 bases, and 6 bases separated the two germline ends. In DNA form, the CDR3 reads TGCGCCAGCAGCTTAAGGGAAGATACGCAGTATTTT. This translates into CASSLREDTQYF.

V usage is TRBV6-1 and J usage is TRBJ1-5, with D possibly being TRBD1 (6 bases). CDR3 length: 14 residues. V was pared by 6 bases and J by 4 bases, with 13 bases between. Germline V gene data show CDR1 as MNHNS and CDR2 as SASEGT. The chain's CDR3 is CASRRGHLNQPQHF. The CDR3 DNA reads TGTGCCAGCAGAAGGGGACATCTGAATCAGCCCCAGCATTTT.

This chain links TRBV7-2 with TRBJ2-3; D remains ambiguous. The CDR3 totals 14 residues. Trimming stripped 1 base from V and 1 base from J, with 6 bases between. Germline V gene data show CDR1 as SGHTA and CDR2 as FQGNSA. The DNA of the CDR3 is TGTGCCAGCAGCTTAGGATTTGGCACAGATACGCAGTATTTT. Translating gives CASSLGFGTDTQYF.

DNA of the CDR3: TGTGCCAGCAATAAACAGGGGGTGACTGAAGCTTTCTTT. It is translated as CASNKQGVTEAFF. The genes are TRBV27 and TRBJ1-1, with 8 bases identical to TRBD1. CDR1 and CDR2 from the germline V gene are MNHEY and SMNVEV (reference sequence). V lost 7 bases and J lost 5; bases outside the gene matches: 6. The CDR3 consists of 13 residues.

This chain uses TRBV28 with TRBJ2-6, with D possibly called TRBD1 or TRBD2 (5 bases each). The germline CDR1 and CDR2 sequences are MDHEN and SYDVKM. V lost 4 bases, J lost 4 bases, and 14 bases lay in between. The CDR3 consists of 16 residues. The CDR3 bases are TGTGCCAGCAGTTCGGGACCTATTTCCGGGGCCAACGTCCTGACTTTC. Translation gives CASSSGPISGANVLTF.

The CDR3 spells CASTPSGGPQPQHF. CDR3 nucleotide sequence: TGTGCCAGTACCCCGTCCGGGGGGCCTCAGCCCCAGCATTTT. The V gene is TRBV19, the J gene TRBJ1-5, with a weak D call TRBD1 (6 bases). Germline CDR1 reads LNHDA; CDR2 reads SQIVND (reference sequence). Deletions cut 7 bases from V and 6 bases from J, with 16 bases between. The CDR3 loop spans 14 amino acids.

The chain is built from TRBV6-1 and TRBJ2-7; D gene unclear. V lost 7 bases, J lost 7 bases, and 14 bases lay in between. CDR3 length equals 12 residues. Germline-derived CDR1 and CDR2 are MNHNS and SASEGT. The CDR3 nucleotides read TGTGCCAGCACCTCGCTTCCCCCGGAGCAGTACTTC. Translating gives CASTSLPPEQYF.

V gene TRBV19 combines with J gene TRBJ1-5; D is perhaps TRBD1 (6 bases). Germline-derived CDR1 and CDR2 are LNHDA and SQIVND (reference sequence). V was trimmed by 5 bases and J by 7 bases, leaving 15 bases between them. The CDR3 is made up of 14 amino acids. The DNA of the CDR3 is TGTGCCAGTAGTGGGTCCGGGGGGCAGCAGCCCCAGCATTTT. Translating gives CASSGSGGQQPQHF.

The chain carries TRBV5-1 and TRBJ2-2; D perhaps matches TRBD2 (7 bases). Trimming removed 3 bases from V and 4 bases from J, with 19 bases in between. The CDR3 sequence is 17 residues long. Per germline, CDR1 SGHRS and CDR2 YFSETQ. The CDR3 here is CASSSYAGGRATGELFF. CDR3 DNA: TGCGCCAGCAGCTCCTACGCCGGGGGGCGAGCCACCGGGGAGCTGTTTTTT.

This sequence joins TRBV5-4 and TRBJ1-2; D is perhaps TRBD1 (6 bases). V dropped 3 bases and J dropped 3 bases, with 15 bases sitting between them. Germline CDR1 SGHNT, CDR2 YYREEE (reference sequence). CDR3 size: 15 residues. CDR3 nucleotides: TGTGCCAGCAGCTACCTAGCGGGGGCGGACTATGGCTACACCTTC. Residues: CASSYLAGADYGYTF.

Only one count was recorded for this clone. This sequence joins TRBV7-2 and TRBJ2-3; D may correspond to TRBD1 or TRBD2 (6 bases each). Trimming left V 1 base short and J 7 bases short, with 12 bases between. Germline V gene data show CDR1 as SGHTA and CDR2 as FQGNSA. This CDR3 has 14 residues. CDR3 amino acids: CASSLGGGHHTQYF. CDR3 coding DNA: TGTGCCAGCAGCTTAGGTGGGGGGCACCATACGCAGTATTTT.